Each of the 25 T cell receptor beta chains below was sequenced from the same sample in a study of blood T cell repertoires in COVID-19. The method was immunoSEQ multiplex PCR; TCRdb's version includes in-frame clones alone and lacks a portion of them. The sample has about 210,000 clones, around 84% seen once. The specimen was peripheral blood. The source of these receptors is a man over 45 with active or convalescent COVID-19.

The V gene is TRBV27, the J gene TRBJ2-3; maybe TRBD2 (7 bases). CDR3 size: 15 residues. Trimming removed 1 base at V and 7 bases at J, with 15 bases between. Germline V gives CDR1 MNHEY, CDR2 SMNVEV (reference sequence). The CDR3 nucleotides are TGTGCCAGCAGTTTATACTTAGAGGGGGGGAATACGCAGTATTTT. This gives the protein CASSLYLEGGNTQYF.

This clone came up once. The V call is TRBV28, the J call TRBJ2-7, with D possibly being TRBD2 (6 bases). This CDR3 region has 15 residues. The V gene lost 8 bases and the J gene lost 1 base, with 18 bases spanning the gap. The germline gives CDR1 MDHEN, CDR2 SYDVKM. In DNA form, the CDR3 reads TGTGCCAGCGGTACCCCCGGGACTGCATCCTACGAGCAGTACGTC. Translating gives CASGTPGTASYEQYV.

The chain is built from TRBV2 and TRBJ2-5; 10 nucleotides align to TRBD1. The germline gives CDR1 SNHLY, CDR2 FYNNEI. The J segment lost 2 bases and the V segment lost 5 bases, leaving 5 bases of the junction unmatched. The CDR3 runs 15 residues. The CDR3 DNA follows: TGTGCCAGCAGTAGACAGGGGGCTGGGCAAGAGACCCAGTACTTC. Encoded protein: CASSRQGAGQETQYF.

This clone was seen a few times. The chain uses TRBV2 and TRBJ1-5, with D perhaps matching TRBD1 (5 bases). The CDR3 length is 14 residues. CDR1 and CDR2 from the germline V gene are SNHLY and FYNNEI. V shed 5 bases and J shed 5 bases, with 13 bases lying between them. The CDR3 nucleotides are TGTGCCAGCAGTCAAACCCAGGGTCATCAGCCCCAGCATTTT. Its protein is CASSQTQGHQPQHF.

The chain carries TRBV19 and TRBJ1-2, with TRBD1 matching 7 bases. V lost 6 bases to trimming and J lost 4 bases; unmatched junction nucleotides: 2. The CDR3 consists of 12 residues. Germline CDR1 LNHDA, CDR2 SQIVND (reference sequence). CDR3 region: CASRTGSYGYTF. DNA for the CDR3: TGTGCCAGTAGGACAGGGAGCTATGGCTACACCTTC.

The V gene is TRBV23-1, the J gene TRBJ1-4; D possibly corresponds to TRBD1 (6 bases). TRBV23-1 is an ORF, and what it does is uncertain. CDR3 length equals 16 residues. V was trimmed by 4 bases and J by 7 bases, leaving 19 bases between them. CDR3 DNA sequence: TGCGCCAGCAGTCCGTCGCTGGACAGTCGGGGTGAAAAACTGTTTTTT. Protein: CASSPSLDSRGEKLFF.

The rearrangement links TRBV18 to TRBJ2-3; 11 bases fit TRBD2. The CDR3 runs 21 residues. The V gene end was trimmed by 0 bases and the J gene end by 0 bases; junction bases not matched to a gene: 14. CDR1 and CDR2 (germline): KGHSH, LQKENI. CDR3 residues: CASSPPSRTSGWCVSTDTQYF. The CDR3 nucleotides are TGTGCCAGCTCACCACCCTCCAGGACTAGCGGGTGGTGTGTTAGCACAGATACGCAGTATTTT.

V and J are TRBV10-2 and TRBJ1-1; 9 bases line up with TRBD1. The CDR3 has 15 amino acids. V was pared by 4 bases and J by 2 bases, with 5 bases of the junction left unmatched. Germline CDR1 WSHSY, CDR2 SAAADI. CDR3 coding DNA: TGCGCCAGCAGTGGACCGGACAGGGGAAACACTGAAGCTTTCTTT. It encodes CASSGPDRGNTEAFF.

The sample holds a few counts of this clone. The V and J genes are TRBV2 and TRBJ1-5; weak D call: TRBD1 (5 bases). Deletions cut 7 bases from V and 2 bases from J, with 12 bases between. From germline, CDR1 is SNHLY and CDR2 FYNNEI. This CDR3 is 14 amino acids long. This CDR3 reads CASTRGGGNQPQHF. The CDR3 DNA is TGTGCCAGCACTAGAGGAGGGGGCAATCAGCCCCAGCATTTT. The full variable domain, its missing parts supplied by reference TRBV2 and TRBJ1-5, is EPEVTQTPSHQVTQMGQEVILRCVPISNHLYFYWYRQILGQKVEFLVSFYNNEISEKSEIFDDQFSVERPDGSNFTLKIRSTKLEDSAMYFCASTRGGGNQPQHFGDGTRLSIL.

This clone was found a few times. The chain links TRBV19 to TRBJ1-2, with a weak D call TRBD1 (5 bases). CDR3 length: 16 residues. Between the trimmed V and J ends, which lost 5 bases and 5 bases, there was a span of 21 bases. The V gene's germline CDR1 is LNHDA and CDR2 SQIVND (reference sequence). The CDR3 DNA is TGTGCCAGTAGTCCTAGGGGACTGACGGATGATTATGGCTACACCTTC. Translated, it gives CASSPRGLTDDYGYTF.

V and J are TRBV7-2 and TRBJ2-1; unclear D gene. The ends were cut back, 3 bases at V and 7 bases at J, with 7 bases in the middle. The CDR3 consists of 12 residues. CDR1 and CDR2 (germline): SGHTA, FQGNSA. CDR3 sequence: CASSLRQNEQFF. The CDR3 DNA sequence: TGTGCCAGCAGCTTGAGGCAAAATGAGCAGTTCTTC.

The J gene is TRBJ1-6, the V gene TRBV2; a weak D match, TRBD1 (6 bases). The V and J ends lost 3 bases and 6 bases respectively, with 9 bases between them. This CDR3 is built from 14 residues. CDR1 and CDR2 (germline): SNHLY, FYNNEI. The DNA for the CDR3 is TGTGCCAGCAGTGACACAGGGAGTAATTCACCCCTCCACTTT. Translating gives CASSDTGSNSPLHF. Using reference TRBV2 and TRBJ1-6 for the parts outside the CDR3, the full variable domain is EPEVTQTPSHQVTQMGQEVILRCVPISNHLYFYWYRQILGQKVEFLVSFYNNEISEKSEIFDDQFSVERPDGSNFTLKIRSTKLEDSAMYFCASSDTGSNSPLHFGNGTRLTVT.

V usage is TRBV2 and J usage is TRBJ1-1; D possibly corresponds to TRBD1 (5 bases). With 3 bases removed from V and 4 bases from J, the gap between germline ends came to 12 bases. Germline-derived CDR1 and CDR2 are SNHLY and FYNNEI. CDR3 length equals 14 residues. CDR3 protein: CASSDKGLSTEAFF. The CDR3, as DNA: TGTGCCAGCAGTGATAAGGGGTTGAGCACTGAAGCTTTCTTT.

CDR3 residues: CASSYSDRQYSPLHF. The CDR3 bases are TGTGCCAGCAGTTACTCGGACAGGCAGTATTCACCCCTCCACTTT. The J gene is TRBJ1-6, the V gene TRBV27, with 7 bases aligning to TRBD1. The V gene end was trimmed by 4 bases and the J gene end by 8 bases; junction bases not matched to a gene: 8. CDR3 length equals 15 residues. The germline V gene has CDR1 MNHEY and CDR2 SMNVEV (reference sequence).

The sample holds a few counts of this clone. Other DNA sequences in the sample encode the same CDR3. The chain is built from TRBV27 and TRBJ1-6; 9 nucleotides match TRBD1. Germline V gene data show CDR1 as MNHEY and CDR2 as SMNVEV (reference sequence). Trimming at V came to 3 bases and at J to 10 bases, leaving 7 bases not matched to a gene. The CDR3 consists of 15 residues. CDR3 loop: CASSFLDRGYSPLHF. The CDR3 DNA sequence: TGTGCCAGCAGTTTTCTGGACAGGGGTTACTCACCCCTCCACTTT.

The J gene is TRBJ2-5, the V gene TRBV7-3, with D perhaps matching TRBD2 (5 bases). The CDR3 is made up of 13 amino acids. Trimming shortened V by 5 bases and J by 1 base, and 8 bases separated the two germline ends. Germline loops: CDR1 SGHTA, CDR2 FQGTGA. CDR3 DNA: TGTGCCAGCAGCCCAGCGGCCCAAGAGACCCAGTACTTC. Translating it yields CASSPAAQETQYF.

The V and J genes are TRBV2 and TRBJ2-5; 10 bases are shared with TRBD1. V shed 6 bases, J shed 7 bases, and the junction held 11 bases outside the gene matches. The CDR3 loop spans 15 amino acids. The germline gives CDR1 SNHLY, CDR2 FYNNEI. This CDR3 is CASSPKTGGLGTQYF. DNA for the CDR3: TGTGCCAGCAGCCCGAAGACAGGGGGCCTGGGGACCCAGTACTTC.

J is TRBJ2-3 and V is TRBV18; possibly TRBD2 for D (6 bases). Per the germline V gene, CDR1 is KGHSH and CDR2 is LQKENI. The CDR3 spans 18 residues. The ends were cut back, 8 bases at V and 0 bases at J, with 24 bases in the middle. The CDR3 coding sequence is TGTGCCAGCCCCAGAGACCGCGACGGGACTTCTAGCACAGATACGCAGTATTTT. It translates to CASPRDRDGTSSTDTQYF.

The chain has TRBV11-3 and TRBJ2-3, with a tentative D call TRBD1 (6 bases). Trimming took off 6 bases at V and 0 bases at J, with 10 bases between the two ends. The CDR3 length is 14 residues. Looked up from germline, CDR1 is SGHNT and CDR2 is YENEEA. DNA for the CDR3: TGTGCCAGCAGTCGGACAGCTAGCACAGATACGCAGTATTTT. Translation gives CASSRTASTDTQYF.

V and J are TRBV6-5 and TRBJ1-4; D is ambiguous. V lost 7 bases and J lost 3, with 6 bases in between. The CDR3 is 12 residues long. Germline loops: CDR1 MNHEY, CDR2 SVGAGI. In DNA, the CDR3 is TGTGCCAGCAATCGGGCTAATGAAAAACTGTTTTTT. This codes for CASNRANEKLFF.

The CDR3 protein is CASSIRAKSNYGYTF. The CDR3 nucleotides are TGTGCCAGTAGTATCAGGGCGAAGTCTAACTATGGCTACACCTTC. The J gene is TRBJ1-2, the V gene TRBV19; TRBD1 is a possible D gene (5 bases). This CDR3 spans 15 amino acids. Germline V gene sequence: CDR1 LNHDA, CDR2 SQIVND (reference sequence). V was clipped by 3 bases and J by 0 bases, with 11 bases between them. Filled out from reference TRBV19 and TRBJ1-2, the complete variable domain reads DGGITQSPKYLFRKEGQNVTLSCEQNLNHDAMYWYRQDPGQGLRLIYYSQIVNDFQKGDIAEGYSVSREKKESFPLTVTSAQKNPTAFYLCASSIRAKSNYGYTFGSGTRLTVV.

The V call is TRBV28, the J call TRBJ1-6; tentatively, D is TRBD1 (5 bases). Trimming took off 2 bases at V and 5 bases at J, with 7 bases between the two ends. CDR3 size: 14 residues. Looked up from germline, CDR1 is MDHEN and CDR2 is SYDVKM. In nucleotides, the CDR3 is TGTGCCAGCAGTTTAGCAGGGAATAATTCACCCCTCCACTTT. Translation: CASSLAGNNSPLHF.

This clone has only a few counts. The V and J genes are TRBV11-3 and TRBJ2-5; TRBD2 matches at 7 bases. V was pared by 4 bases and J by 5 bases, with 7 bases of the junction left unmatched. There are 14 residues in the CDR3. Germline values: CDR1 SGHNT, CDR2 YENEEA. The CDR3 is CASSSLAGVETQYF. DNA for the CDR3: TGTGCCAGCAGCTCACTGGCGGGGGTGGAGACCCAGTACTTC. The full variable domain, rest sourced from reference TRBV11-3 and TRBJ2-5, is EAGVVQSPRYKIIEKKQPVAFWCNPISGHNTLYWYLQNLGQGPELLIRYENEEAVDDSQLPKDRFSAERLKGVDSTLKIQPAELGDSAVYLCASSSLAGVETQYFGPGTRLLVL.

This sequence joins TRBV3-1 (or the pseudogene TRBV3-2) and TRBJ2-1, with 14 bases that match TRBD2. The CDR3 extends over 17 amino acids. Germline V gene sequence: CDR1 LGHDT, CDR2 YNNKEL (reference sequence). V shed 3 bases, J shed 5 bases, and the junction held 6 bases outside the gene matches. CDR3 nucleotides: TGTGCCAGCAGCCAGCCCAGGACTAGCGGGAGGAACAATGAGCAGTTCTTC. Translating it yields CASSQPRTSGRNNEQFF.

V usage is TRBV7-2 and J usage is TRBJ1-6; maybe TRBD1 (5 bases). The germline CDR1 and CDR2 sequences are SGHTA and FQGNSA. V lost 2 bases and J 7 bases, leaving 15 bases between the germline ends. The CDR3 extends over 16 amino acids. The CDR3 region has the DNA TGTGCCAGCAGCTTATTTCTTGGGGGGGGGAATTCACCCCTCCACTTT. Protein sequence: CASSLFLGGGNSPLHF.